This T cell receptor beta chain emerged from a study of OX40 agonist ivuxolimab in advanced cancers. As for the study in general: Those enrolled were approximately 78% male, with a mean age of roughly 60 years and ages from roughly 23 to 80. Study-wide findings and caveats: In general, CD8+ T cells held more expanded clones than CD4+ did, on average.

For this clone: The antigen is not known.

TCRdb's table, derived via immunoSEQ multiplex PCR, lists solely in-frame clones and lacks some. This sample has around 28,000 clones; about 90% occur once, and the top ten carry 12% to 15%. Trimming shortened V by 5 bases and J by 12 bases, and 14 bases separated the two germline ends. Germline values: CDR1 SGHNT, CDR2 YENEEA. The CDR3 length is 12 residues. This TCR derives from an adult with an advanced solid tumor such as melanoma, head and neck, liver or kidney cancer. The rearrangement joins TRBV11-3 to TRBJ2-4; D ambiguous. The sample consisted of CD4+ or CD8+ T cells sorted from blood, taken in a trial of the OX40 agonist ivuxolimab. CDR3 in amino acids: CASSIGTTTQYF. CDR3 DNA: TGTGCCAGCAGCATAGGAACTACGACTCAGTACTTC.